This T cell receptor (beta chain) was observed in a study of blood T cell repertoires in COVID-19 (dated by TCRdb to about 2020). Broadly, across the study: The collaborator samples originated in the United States, Italy and Spain and spanned the acute and convalescent phases of COVID-19. The material from the prospective study consisted of cDNA or gDNA derived from T cells, B-cell-depleted T cells, or PBMCs. Subjects who had been exposed to COVID-19, were actively infected with it, or had recovered from it provided the deeply sampled blood TCRbeta repertoires that made up the dataset. The repertoires were released in a freely available public database intended as a resource for research on the immune response to SARS-CoV-2. Samples came from the ongoing ImmuneRACE study (first 160 participants) plus 1,254 subjects from 6 global collaborators. The sample metadata nearly always contained a de-identified subject ID, COVID-19 status, age in years and sex. Where HLA class I and class II types were available, the types were taken from metadata supplied by the sample provider, not from assay-based typing. The paper as a whole reports these results and caveats: How much clinical and demographic metadata was included differed by source and by participant, and the metadata was provided uncurated.

TCRbeta CDR3 regions were amplified from genomic DNA by means of the immunoSEQ Assay, a bias-controlled multiplex PCR. The authors processed their data as follows. The number of nucleated cells in each sample was estimated by amplification of reference gene primers within the assay. To quantify the absolute abundance of each unique TCRbeta CDR3 rearrangement, sequence reads were collapsed and filtered. For each sample, productive Simpson clonality was calculated as the square root of Simpson's diversity index over productive rearrangements. Imported from immuneACCESS, the table was reduced by TCRdb to in-frame sequences with V and J called. These copies leave out some clones; in studies compared against another copy, an unresolved V gene accounts for under half, and the cause of the remainder is not known. From that table come the V and J calls and clone size; the DNA was used to work out D and trimming. The sample table records 200,000 or so clones; roughly nine tenths of these occur just once. In total, the top ten clones hold about 6.5% of the sample.

A second Seattle source provided samples from volunteer blood donors who had recovered from COVID-19. Collaborating institutions collected whole blood in K2EDTA tubes following their own protocols. For TCRbeta analysis, collaborators shipped samples as frozen whole blood, isolated PBMCs, or DNA extracted from either of those sample types. The CDR3, from cysteine to phenylalanine, totals 14 residues. Only CDR3 DNA remains: 42 bases, in frame from the first base. Per the germline V gene, SGHRS is the CDR1 and YFSETQ is the CDR2. Relative to germline, V is missing 0 bases and J is missing 7 bases, with 3 bases of the junction outside any gene match. With respect to this clone: Its specific antigen is unknown. No much larger clonotype is one base removed from it; base qualities were not supplied.

The sequenced sample was peripheral blood. The origin of this receptor is a man in his sixties who had recovered from COVID-19. This sequence uses TRBV5-1 and TRBJ2-2; TRBD2 matches 7 bases in the middle. This receptor has the CDR3 CASSLAGGNGELFF. The DNA reads as follows: TGCGCCAGCAGCTTGGCCGGGGGGAACGGGGAGCTGTTTTTT.